The 11 T cell receptor beta chains below come from one sample, sequenced in a study of blood T cell repertoires in COVID-19. TCRdb's table, derived via immunoSEQ multiplex PCR, lists solely in-frame clones and lacks some. The top ten clones hold 6.3% of a sample with tens of thousands of clones, about 86% of them seen once. What was sequenced was peripheral blood. Source of these receptors: a man aged 55 to 70 with acute or convalescent COVID-19.

J is TRBJ1-1 and V is TRBV4-1; D is uncertain. V gave up 5 bases and J gave up 3 bases, with 10 bases separating them. Germline V gene lookup returns CDR1 MGHRA and CDR2 YSYEKL. The length of the CDR3 is 13 residues. CDR3 nucleotides: TGCGCCAGCAGCTCCGGGAGTCACACTGAAGCTTTCTTT. As protein: CASSSGSHTEAFF.

The CDR3 region is CASSLGGGSSYEQYF. The CDR3 DNA is TGTGCCAGCAGCTTAGGGGGGGGTAGCTCCTACGAGCAGTACTTC. The V gene is TRBV11-2, the J gene TRBJ2-7; 7 positions match TRBD2. The CDR3 runs 15 residues. V shed 1 base and J 0 bases; nucleotides not matched to a gene: 3. Germline V gene data show CDR1 as SGHAT and CDR2 as FQNNGV.

The chain uses TRBV29-1 and TRBJ2-7, with 7 bases fitting TRBD1. CDR3 length: 13 amino acids. The germline gives CDR1 SQVTM, CDR2 ANQGSEA. V shed 4 bases and J 2 bases; nucleotides not matched to a gene: 5. CDR3 loop: CSVGRQGAYEQYF. Here the CDR3 DNA reads TGCAGCGTTGGAAGGCAGGGGGCCTACGAGCAGTACTTC.

The chain couples TRBV11-2 to TRBJ2-2; a weak D match, TRBD1 (6 bases). V was clipped by 10 bases and J by 1 base, with 10 bases between them. The CDR3 is made up of 13 amino acids. Germline V gene lookup returns CDR1 SGHAT and CDR2 FQNNGV. The CDR3 spells CATSGQNTGELFF. CDR3 nucleotide sequence: TGTGCCACCTCGGGACAGAACACCGGGGAGCTGTTTTTT.

The chain carries TRBV5-1 and TRBJ1-1; D may be TRBD1 (5 bases). The CDR3 is 13 residues long. Deletions cut 0 bases from V and 6 bases from J, with 9 bases between. CDR1 and CDR2 from the germline V gene are SGHRS and YFSETQ. CDR3 loop: CASSLAGGAEAFF. Written as DNA, the CDR3 is TGCGCCAGCAGCTTGGCCGGGGGAGCTGAAGCTTTCTTT.

This sequence joins TRBV27 and TRBJ2-7, with a weak D call TRBD1 (6 bases). This CDR3 spans 13 amino acids. Germline loops: CDR1 MNHEY, CDR2 SMNVEV (reference sequence). V lost 5 bases to trimming and J lost 2 bases, with 10 bases between them. The CDR3 DNA reads TGTGCCAGCAGTCCCCGGACAGCCTACGAGCAGTACTTC. Its translation: CASSPRTAYEQYF.

V gene TRBV27 combines with J gene TRBJ1-6; D is unclear. With 5 bases removed from V and 6 bases from J, the gap between germline ends came to 8 bases. Per the germline V gene, CDR1 is MNHEY and CDR2 is SMNVEV (reference sequence). CDR3 size: 13 residues. This chain's CDR3 is CASSLGPNSPLHF. Here the CDR3 DNA reads TGTGCCAGCAGTCTGGGCCCTAATTCACCCCTCCACTTT.

The chain employs TRBV24-1 and TRBJ2-5; 8 bases map to TRBD2. The CDR3 sequence is 15 residues long. Germline-derived CDR1 and CDR2 are KGHDR and SFDVKD. J gave up 2 bases and V 3 bases, and 4 bases lay outside the gene matches. The CDR3 protein is CATSDTAGVQETQYF. The DNA of the CDR3 is TGTGCCACCAGTGATACAGCGGGGGTACAAGAGACCCAGTACTTC.

This rearrangement joins TRBV5-1 to TRBJ2-1; D is perhaps TRBD2 (6 bases). The V gene's germline CDR1 is SGHRS and CDR2 YFSETQ. CDR3 length equals 13 residues. The germline V and J ends were trimmed by 6 bases and 4 bases, with 11 bases remaining between them. CDR3 coding DNA: TGCGCCAGCAAAAGGGACTCTTACAATGAGCAGTTCTTC. It translates to CASKRDSYNEQFF.

The chain is built from TRBV9 and TRBJ2-3, with D possibly TRBD1 on 6 matching bases. In germline, CDR1 is SGDLS, CDR2 YYNGEE. This CDR3 has 14 residues. Trimming stripped 1 base from V and 5 bases from J, with 11 bases between. This CDR3 is CASSVSGAEDTQYF. The DNA for the CDR3 is TGTGCCAGCAGCGTATCAGGGGCTGAAGATACGCAGTATTTT. The entire variable domain, with the rest obtained from reference TRBV9 and TRBJ2-3, is as follows: DSGVTQTPKHLITATGQRVTLRCSPRSGDLSVYWYQQSLDQGLQFLIQYYNGEERAKGNILERFSAQQFPDLHSELNLSSLELGDSALYFCASSVSGAEDTQYFGPGTRLTVL.

The V call is TRBV19, the J call TRBJ1-1, with 7 bases that match TRBD1. Germline V gene lookup returns CDR1 LNHDA and CDR2 SQIVND (reference sequence). This CDR3 spans 15 amino acids. Trimming took 4 bases from V and 3 from J; bases not matched to a gene: 8. The CDR3: CASSTRQGIDTEAFF. The CDR3 coding sequence is TGTGCCAGTAGTACAAGACAGGGAATAGACACTGAAGCTTTCTTT.